This TCR beta chain is from a study of CD8+ T cells in alopecia areata. Germline lookup yields CDR1 SGHAT and CDR2 FQNNGV. The CDR3 is made up of 15 amino acids. Trimming cost V 5 bases and J 2 bases, with 13 bases left between them. Treatment meaning: oral pan-JAK inhibitor, 5-10 mg twice daily. cDNA reverse transcribed from extracted RNA served as the sequencing template. Measured with immunoSEQ multiplex PCR; TCRdb has only the in-frame clones, and not every one. The sample carries approximately 120,000 clones, 61% recorded once. This sequence originates from a human donor with alopecia areata. The chain couples TRBV11-2 to TRBJ2-1, with a weak D call TRBD2 (5 bases). This sample comprised CD4+ T cells sorted from blood, obtained at week 4, from a patient treated with tofacitinib. The CDR3 DNA sequence: TGTGCCAGCAGCCCTAGCCGTCTTCCCTACAATGAGCAGTTCTTC. It codes for CASSPSRLPYNEQFF.